Listed below are T cell receptor beta chains from one sample, sequenced in a study of shared clonotypes between healthy human individuals. This table comes from immunoSEQ multiplex PCR, and its TCRdb copy is limited to in-frame clones, with some not included. This sample has 500,000 or so clones, with 90% to 96% found just once. The sequenced sample consisted of naive CD4+ T cells sorted from blood. The receptor source for this set is a woman in her 30s in good health. CDR3s leave out the opening cysteine and the closing phenylalanine or tryptophan. Size tells how often a clone was seen (once, few, many) or the class of an expanded clone, and some rows leave it out.

V gene: TRBV2; clone size: .; CDR3 protein: ASSDFGTAGFYT
V gene: TRBV29-1; clone size: .; CDR3 protein: SVADPSSYNEQF
V gene: TRBV18; clone size: .; CDR3 protein: ASSPPGPREGYEQY
V gene: TRBV28; clone size: .; CDR3 protein: ASSLWLSNTEAF
V gene: TRBV20-1; clone size: .; CDR3 protein: SARAYNEQF
V gene: TRBV28; clone size: .; CDR3 protein: ASKGLFLSPLH
V gene: TRBV9; clone size: .; CDR3 protein: ASSATGASSYEQY
V gene: TRBV7-8; clone size: .; CDR3 protein: ASSLSTLAYEQY
V gene: TRBV5-4; clone size: .; CDR3 protein: ASSSINHRGGTYEQY
V gene: TRBV27; clone size: .; CDR3 protein: ASSRPTDTQY
V gene: TRBV5-1; clone size: .; CDR3 protein: ASSRGTGENTGELF
V gene: TRBV25-1; clone size: .; CDR3 protein: ASSETGGRTGELF
V gene: TRBV6-6; clone size: .; CDR3 protein: ASSYSEDSNQPQH
V gene: TRBV27; clone size: .; CDR3 protein: ASSLCREEQY
V gene: TRBV30; clone size: .; CDR3 protein: AWSTGGTGNTIY
V gene: TRBV5-1; clone size: .; CDR3 protein: ASSPGLGTDTQY
V gene: TRBV20-1; clone size: .; CDR3 protein: SAGRDTEAF
V gene: TRBV2; clone size: .; CDR3 protein: ASSEWGTGNIDTQY
V gene: TRBV7-9; clone size: .; CDR3 protein: ASSPMGEVTGELF
V gene: TRBV18; clone size: .; CDR3 protein: ASSPFSGQGSGNTIY
V gene: TRBV28; clone size: .; CDR3 protein: ASSAPGTGLDTQY
V gene: TRBV28; clone size: .; CDR3 protein: ASSPWTSGSSEQY
V gene: TRBV28; clone size: .; CDR3 protein: ASSLLKDLSGNTIY
V gene: TRBV27; clone size: once; CDR3 protein: ASSSGLAVSYEQY
V gene: TRBV5-1; clone size: .; CDR3 protein: ASSLARRELDEQF
V gene: TRBV7-9; clone size: .; CDR3 protein: ASSLVTGQRHYEQY
V gene: TRBV5-4; clone size: .; CDR3 protein: ASSLGRGPDTQY
V gene: TRBV25-1; clone size: .; CDR3 protein: ASSLTENTEAF
V gene: TRBV28; clone size: .; CDR3 protein: ASSPTGPLRNTIY
V gene: TRBV28; clone size: few; CDR3 protein: ASMGGADYGYT
V gene: TRBV2; clone size: once; CDR3 protein: ASSEARDSGTYEQY
V gene: TRBV29-1; clone size: .; CDR3 protein: SVENGGTQY
V gene: TRBV6-1; clone size: .; CDR3 protein: ASSDTEGQGQPQH
V gene: TRBV19; clone size: .; CDR3 protein: ASTGGNQPQH
V gene: TRBV5-6; clone size: .; CDR3 protein: ASSLGEAETQY
V gene: TRBV28; clone size: .; CDR3 protein: ASSFWTGAPGELF
V gene: TRBV5-1; clone size: .; CDR3 protein: ASSGQGYEQY